What follows are 19 T cell receptor beta chains derived from one specimen sequenced in a study of T cells in Graves' hyperthyroidism and ophthalmopathy. RNA transcripts were the template for amplifying TCR beta CDR3 regions. HTBI primers were the set used in a first-round RT-PCR of the TCR CDR3. MiXCR was run by TCRdb on the multiplex PCR reads, yielding one entry per CDR3 protein. The sample has approximately 610,000 distinct CDR3 sequences; 15% to 20% are singletons. The sequenced material came from blood. Receptors were obtained from a woman under 30 with Graves' hyperthyroidism.

This clonotype was observed a few times. The V gene is TRBV29-1, the J gene TRBJ1-5; D possibly corresponds to TRBD1 (5 bases). There are 14 residues in the CDR3. V dropped 4 bases and J dropped 6 bases, with 16 bases sitting between them. The germline gives CDR1 SQVTM, CDR2 ANQGSEA. The chain's CDR3 is CSVAMGVEAQPQHF. For the CDR3, the DNA is TGCAGCGTTGCGATGGGGGTCGAGGCTCAGCCCCAGCATTTT.

The rearrangement uses TRBV12-3 or TRBV12-4 and TRBJ1-1; D is undetermined. V lost 5 bases, J lost 6 bases, and 13 bases lay in between. This CDR3 spans 13 amino acids. The CDR3 sequence: CASSPPLRAEAFF. The CDR3 DNA is TGTGCCAGCAGTCCCCCCTTGAGGGCTGAAGCTTTCTTT.

V is TRBV19 and J is TRBJ2-1; 12 bases match TRBD2. This CDR3 is built from 17 residues. V shed 7 bases, J shed 6 bases, and the junction held 13 bases outside the gene matches. Per the germline V gene, CDR1 is LNHDA and CDR2 is SQIVND (reference sequence). Here the CDR3 reads CASIYRGGLAGPNEQFF. CDR3 nucleotides: TGTGCCAGTATTTATCGTGGTGGACTAGCGGGACCCAATGAGCAGTTCTTC. The variable domain in full, completed from reference TRBV19 and TRBJ2-1, reads DGGITQSPKYLFRKEGQNVTLSCEQNLNHDAMYWYRQDPGQGLRLIYYSQIVNDFQKGDIAEGYSVSREKKESFPLTVTSAQKNPTAFYLCASIYRGGLAGPNEQFFGPGTRLTVL.

The CDR3 region has the DNA TGCAGCGCCCTTAACACCGGGGAGCTGTTTTTT. Amino acids: CSALNTGELFF. The J gene is TRBJ2-2, the V gene TRBV29-1; D ambiguous. Germline V gives CDR1 SQVTM, CDR2 ANQGSEA. This CDR3 is built from 11 residues. Trimming shortened V by 7 bases and J by 2 bases, and 5 bases separated the two germline ends.

This clonotype was found a few times. The rearrangement links TRBV5-4 to TRBJ1-6, with D tentatively TRBD1 (5 bases). The germline V gene encodes CDR1 SGHNT and CDR2 YYREEE (reference sequence). CDR3 length: 14 residues. V was cut by 4 bases and J by 7 bases, with 12 bases left in between. CDR3 sequence: CASSRGTANSPLHF. The CDR3 DNA reads as TGTGCCAGCAGCCGGGGGACGGCGAATTCACCCCTCCACTTT.

This chain uses TRBV18 with TRBJ1-5; unclear D gene. CDR3 size: 13 residues. With 3 bases removed from V and 0 bases from J, the gap between germline ends came to 3 bases. Germline CDR1 and CDR2: KGHSH and LQKENI. The CDR3 region has the DNA TGTGCCAGCTCACCCGATAGCAATCAGCCCCAGCATTTT. Amino acids: CASSPDSNQPQHF.

This clonotype was seen many times. CDR3: CASSLYQGQPQHF. CDR3 DNA: TGTGCCAGCAGCTTATATCAGGGCCAGCCCCAGCATTTT. The chain recombines TRBV7-2 with TRBJ1-5; TRBD1 might be the D (5 bases). The germline V gene has CDR1 SGHTA and CDR2 FQGNSA. Between the trimmed V and J ends, which lost 2 bases and 7 bases, there was a span of 9 bases. The CDR3 has 13 amino acids. The variable domain in full, with the rest retrieved from reference TRBV7-2 and TRBJ1-5, is GAGVSQSPSNKVTEKGKDVELRCDPISGHTALYWYRQSLGQGLEFLIYFQGNSAPDKSGLPSDRFSAERTGGSVSTLTIQRTQQEDSAVYLCASSLYQGQPQHFGDGTRLSIL.

This sequence joins TRBV12-3 or TRBV12-4 and TRBJ2-1; D gene ambiguous. V lost 2 bases to trimming and J lost 3 bases, with 11 bases between them. This CDR3 contains 15 residues. CDR3 in amino acids: CASSLRSVDYNEQFF. DNA for the CDR3: TGTGCCAGCAGTTTACGGTCAGTTGACTACAATGAGCAGTTCTTC.

Comments on this clonotype: A single base separates this from a much larger clone, so it may be a read error. The V call is TRBV29-1, the J call TRBJ2-4; D perhaps matches TRBD2 (6 bases). V dropped 1 base and J dropped 5 bases, with 18 bases sitting between them. CDR1 and CDR2 from the germline V gene are SQVTM and ANQGSEA. The CDR3 spans 16 residues. The CDR3 DNA reads as TGCAGCGTTGAAGGCACCCCGGGACTGGGAGAAAACATTCAGTACTTC. Translation: CSVEGTPGLGENIQYF.

This clonotype was detected ten times or more. This chain connects TRBV12-3 or TRBV12-4 to TRBJ1-1, with TRBD1 as a possible D gene (5 bases). V dropped 6 bases and J dropped 5 bases, with 13 bases sitting between them. The CDR3 runs 13 residues. CDR3 sequence (DNA): TGTGCCAGCAGGGGTGGGGGGAGGACTGAAGCTTTCTTT. It yields the protein CASRGGGRTEAFF.

The sample holds a few counts of this clonotype. The chain carries TRBV20-1 and TRBJ1-1; D possibly corresponds to TRBD1 (6 bases). CDR1 and CDR2 (germline): DFQATT, SNEGSKA (reference sequence). The CDR3 sequence is 13 residues long. The V gene lost 7 bases and the J gene lost 4 bases, with 16 bases spanning the gap. DNA of the CDR3: TGCAGTGTTGGACCGGGACACCCCACTGAAGCTTTCTTT. It translates to CSVGPGHPTEAFF.

This chain uses TRBV6-1 with TRBJ1-3; D is undetermined. The germline CDR1 and CDR2 sequences are MNHNS and SASEGT. Trimming pared 3 bases from V and 0 bases from J, leaving 12 bases between. CDR3 size: 16 residues. CDR3 in amino acids: CASSEADGTSGNTIYF. CDR3 in DNA: TGTGCCAGCAGTGAGGCCGACGGAACCTCTGGAAACACCATATATTTT.

Ten or more counts support this clonotype. The V gene is TRBV15, the J gene TRBJ1-5, with TRBD1 identical over 7 bases. Looked up from germline, CDR1 is LNHNV and CDR2 is YYDKDF (reference sequence). This CDR3 has 15 amino acids. Trimming removed 0 bases from V and 1 base from J; junction bases left unmatched: 0. CDR3 amino acids: CATSREGQSNQPQHF. The CDR3 DNA reads TGTGCCACCAGCAGAGAGGGACAGAGCAATCAGCCCCAGCATTTT.

This chain uses TRBV20-1 with TRBJ2-3; 14 nucleotides agree with TRBD2. The V and J ends lost 3 bases and 5 bases, in that order; junction bases with no gene match: 10. CDR1 and CDR2 (germline): DFQATT, SNEGSKA (reference sequence). CDR3 length: 17 amino acids. The CDR3 sequence is CSASPRTSGGRGDTQYF. Written as DNA, the CDR3 is TGCAGTGCTAGCCCTAGGACTAGCGGGGGGCGGGGAGATACGCAGTATTTT.

This clonotype was seen a handful of times. V gene TRBV20-1 combines with J gene TRBJ1-1; the D gene is possibly TRBD1 (6 bases). Trimming shortened V by 7 bases and J by 4 bases, and 16 bases separated the two germline ends. The CDR3 runs to 13 residues. The germline V gene encodes CDR1 DFQATT and CDR2 SNEGSKA (reference sequence). The CDR3 is CSVPRGVATEAFF. CDR3 DNA sequence: TGCAGTGTCCCGAGGGGGGTCGCCACTGAAGCTTTCTTT.

Regarding this clonotype: A much larger clone differs from this one at a single base, so this may be a read error. This chain uses TRBV20-1 with TRBJ2-1; 13 bases agree with TRBD2. The CDR3 is 14 residues long. Germline values: CDR1 DFQATT, CDR2 SNEGSKA (reference sequence). V was pared by 4 bases and J by 5 bases, with 2 bases of the junction left unmatched. Written as DNA, the CDR3 is TGCAGTGCTATACTAGCGGGGGGGCACAATGAGCAGTTCTTC. Its protein product is CSAILAGGHNEQFF.

The chain recombines TRBV30 with TRBJ2-1; D ambiguous. Germline-derived CDR1 and CDR2 are GTSNPN and SVGIG (reference sequence). V lost 0 bases, J lost 8 bases, and 20 bases lay in between. The CDR3 sequence is 16 residues long. The CDR3 sequence: CAWSVPSSIRFDEQFF. In DNA, the CDR3 is TGTGCCTGGAGTGTACCGTCTAGTATCCGGTTCGATGAGCAGTTCTTC.

This clonotype was seen at least ten times. This chain joins TRBV11-2 and TRBJ2-5, with a possible D match to TRBD2 (6 bases). CDR1 SGHAT and CDR2 FQNNGV come from the germline V gene. Trimming pared 1 base from V and 5 bases from J, leaving 11 bases between. This CDR3 comprises 14 residues. The CDR3 spells CASSLVQGGETQYF. For the CDR3, the DNA is TGTGCCAGCAGCTTAGTTCAAGGAGGGGAGACCCAGTACTTC.

This clonotype was counted between two and nine times. V usage is TRBV24-1 and J usage is TRBJ1-2; D is unclear. The CDR3 has 14 residues. Trimming took 0 bases from V and 8 from J, leaving 12 bases between them. The V gene's germline CDR1 is KGHDR and CDR2 SFDVKD. In nucleotides, the CDR3 is TGTGCCACCAGTGATTTGGCCAGCGGGGAGGGCTACACCTTC. Translated, it gives CATSDLASGEGYTF.